A single sample gave rise to the 15 T cell receptor beta chains below, sequenced in a study of blood T cell repertoires in COVID-19. The method was immunoSEQ multiplex PCR; TCRdb's version includes in-frame clones alone and lacks a portion of them. The sample carries roughly 120,000 clones, 65% to 85% recorded once. The sample consisted of peripheral blood. These TCRs come from a man in his 70s with acute or convalescent COVID-19.

Concerning this clone itself: At one of its ends the junction is not consistent with the germline gene, which may arise from a read error. This rearrangement joins TRBV30 to TRBJ2-6; 7 bases agree with TRBD2. Germline loops: CDR1 GTSNPN, CDR2 SVGIG (reference sequence). CDR3 size: 12 residues. CDR3 sequence (DNA): TGCGGGGGGATCTCTGGGGCCAACGTCCTGACTTTC. It specifies CGGISGANVLTF.

The chain combines TRBV2 with TRBJ1-2; D is undetermined. Germline V gene sequence: CDR1 SNHLY, CDR2 FYNNEI. The CDR3 has 15 amino acids. Trimming removed 3 bases at V and 0 bases at J, with 11 bases between. The CDR3 is CASSDLRMTNYGYTF. CDR3 coding DNA: TGTGCCAGCAGTGACCTCAGAATGACTAACTATGGCTACACCTTC.

The chain carries TRBV4-1 and TRBJ2-5, with 8 bases fitting TRBD1. V gave up 0 bases and J gave up 4 bases; unmatched junction bases: 13. Germline V gene lookup returns CDR1 MGHRA and CDR2 YSYEKL. The CDR3 consists of 18 residues. The CDR3 spells CASSQEVGRGLRVETQYF. The CDR3 DNA reads TGCGCCAGCAGCCAAGAAGTGGGCAGGGGGCTACGAGTAGAGACCCAGTACTTC.

This clone came up once. The chain employs TRBV15 and TRBJ1-2; a weak D match, TRBD1 (5 bases). Trimming took 7 bases from V and 3 from J, leaving 9 bases between them. The CDR3 sequence is 12 residues long. Looked up from germline, CDR1 is LNHNV and CDR2 is YYDKDF (reference sequence). The CDR3 loop is CATTGSDYGYTF. The CDR3 DNA reads TGTGCCACCACAGGGTCGGACTATGGCTACACCTTC.

J is TRBJ1-2 and V is TRBV18; D ambiguous. Trimming removed 2 bases at V and 8 bases at J, with 18 bases between. CDR3 length: 15 amino acids. Looked up from germline, CDR1 is KGHSH and CDR2 is LQKENI. The CDR3 sequence: CASSPGSGGPKGYTF. The CDR3 nucleotides read TGTGCCAGCTCACCAGGGAGTGGAGGACCTAAAGGCTACACCTTC. The full variable domain, in which reference TRBV18 and TRBJ1-2 provide the parts outside the CDR3, is NAGVMQNPRHLVRRRGQEARLRCSPMKGHSHVYWYRQLPEEGLKFMVYLQKENIIDESGMPKERFSAEFPKEGPSILRIQQVVRGDSAAYFCASSPGSGGPKGYTFGSGTRLTVV.

The chain recombines TRBV6-5 with TRBJ1-4; D is perhaps TRBD1 (5 bases). The CDR3 totals 14 residues. V was clipped by 6 bases and J by 5 bases, with 13 bases between them. Germline CDR1 is MNHEY and CDR2 is SVGAGI. CDR3 protein: CASRDGGLNEKLFF. CDR3 nucleotide sequence: TGTGCCAGCAGAGACGGGGGGTTAAATGAAAAACTGTTTTTT.

J is TRBJ1-2 and V is TRBV6-6, with 8 bases aligning to TRBD1. V trimming: 8 bases; J trimming: 6 bases; junction bases outside the gene matches: 17. CDR3 length equals 16 residues. Germline V CDR1 and CDR2: MNHNY, SVGAGI (reference sequence). As DNA, the CDR3 is TGTGCCAGCCACTCCAGGGAGCAGGGGGCATCGGATGGCTACACCTTC. Translating it yields CASHSREQGASDGYTF.

V usage is TRBV27 and J usage is TRBJ1-6, with 7 bases fitting TRBD1. With 3 bases clipped from V and 10 bases from J, the junction kept 6 bases outside the gene matches. Germline CDR1 reads MNHEY; CDR2 reads SMNVEV (reference sequence). The CDR3 has 14 residues. CDR3 in amino acids: CASSFRQGVSPLHF. The CDR3 bases are TGTGCCAGCAGTTTCCGACAGGGAGTCTCACCCCTCCACTTT.

The CDR3 nucleotides read TGTGCCAGCAGCCGCCCCGGGACAGGGCCTTACGAGCAGTACTTC. It specifies CASSRPGTGPYEQYF. The chain couples TRBV6-5 to TRBJ2-7; 9 bases match TRBD1. The J segment lost 4 bases and the V segment lost 6 bases, leaving 10 bases of the junction unmatched. Germline CDR1 reads MNHEY; CDR2 reads SVGAGI. This CDR3 contains 15 residues.

The rearrangement links TRBV5-1 to TRBJ2-3; possible D gene TRBD2, 6 bases. V was pared by 4 bases and J by 8 bases, with 14 bases between. Germline lookup yields CDR1 SGHRS and CDR2 YFSETQ. The length of the CDR3 is 13 residues. The CDR3 is CASSGLQRSTQYF. DNA for the CDR3: TGCGCCAGCAGCGGACTACAGCGGAGTACGCAGTATTTT.

The rearrangement links TRBV10-2 to TRBJ1-1; D is perhaps TRBD1 (5 bases). Trimming removed 3 bases from V and 4 bases from J, with 12 bases in between. This CDR3 has 14 amino acids. Germline CDR1 is WSHSY and CDR2 is SAAADI. The CDR3: CASSDRGLGTEAFF. The CDR3 region has the DNA TGCGCCAGCAGTGACCGGGGGTTGGGCACTGAAGCTTTCTTT.

The gene calls are TRBV5-5 and TRBJ2-7, with D possibly TRBD1 on 5 matching bases. V was clipped by 0 bases and J by 5 bases, with 9 bases between them. This CDR3 has 13 residues. Germline V CDR1 and CDR2: SGHKS, YYEKEE (reference sequence). CDR3 sequence reads: CASSLVRVDEQYF. CDR3 bases: TGTGCCAGCAGCTTGGTCAGGGTGGACGAGCAGTACTTC.

The rearrangement links TRBV2 to TRBJ2-1; TRBD2 agrees at 9 bases. V was clipped by 0 bases and J by 6 bases; unmatched bases: 3. CDR3 length: 15 residues. Germline CDR1 reads SNHLY; CDR2 reads FYNNEI. The CDR3 DNA follows: TGTGCCAGCAGTGAAGCGGGACTAGCATCCAATGAGCAGTTCTTC. It encodes CASSEAGLASNEQFF.

The rearrangement uses TRBV2 and TRBJ1-5; TRBD1 matches 7 bases. J lost 0 bases, V lost 8 bases, and 4 bases had no gene match. CDR3 length: 14 residues. Per germline, CDR1 SNHLY and CDR2 FYNNEI. CDR3 residues: CASGQEISNQPQHF. CDR3 DNA: TGTGCCAGCGGACAGGAGATTAGCAATCAGCCCCAGCATTTT.

The genes are TRBV6-1 and TRBJ1-1; the D gene is possibly TRBD1 (6 bases). The CDR3 runs 14 residues. Germline CDR1 MNHNS, CDR2 SASEGT. V lost 2 bases, J lost 4 bases, and 11 bases lay in between. The CDR3 here is CASSERGMSTEAFF. In DNA form, the CDR3 reads TGTGCCAGCAGTGAAAGGGGGATGAGCACTGAAGCTTTCTTT.